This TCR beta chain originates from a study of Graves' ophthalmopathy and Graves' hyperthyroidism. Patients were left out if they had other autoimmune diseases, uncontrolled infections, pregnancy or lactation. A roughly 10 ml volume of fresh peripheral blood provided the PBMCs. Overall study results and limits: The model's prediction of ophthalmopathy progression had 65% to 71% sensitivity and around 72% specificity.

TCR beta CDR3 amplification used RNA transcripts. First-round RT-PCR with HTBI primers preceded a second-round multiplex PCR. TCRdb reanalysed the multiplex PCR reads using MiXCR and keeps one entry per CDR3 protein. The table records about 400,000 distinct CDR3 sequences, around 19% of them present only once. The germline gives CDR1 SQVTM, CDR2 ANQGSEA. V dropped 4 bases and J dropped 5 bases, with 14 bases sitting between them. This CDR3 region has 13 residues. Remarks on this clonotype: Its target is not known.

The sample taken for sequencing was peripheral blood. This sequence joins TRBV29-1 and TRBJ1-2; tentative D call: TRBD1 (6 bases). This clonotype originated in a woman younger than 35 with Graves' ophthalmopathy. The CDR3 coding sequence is TGCAGCGTTGGGGACAATGAGAGATATGGCTACACCTTC. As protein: CSVGDNERYGYTF.